This record looks at one TCR beta chain sequence and its context. V was clipped by 0 bases and J by 8 bases, with 10 bases between them. Per the germline V gene, CDR1 is SGHTA and CDR2 is FQGTGA. This CDR3 contains 13 residues. This sample was included in a study of blood T cell repertoires in COVID-19. Study summary: There were acute and convalescent COVID-19 samples, and they came from the United States, Italy and Spain. T cells, B-cell-depleted T cells, or PBMCs supplied cDNA or gDNA.

In the original processing: Amplification with reference gene primers provided the estimates of nucleated cell counts. Clones were sequenced by immunoSEQ multiplex PCR, and TCRdb holds only the in-frame ones, with some missing. D and trimming were read from the DNA, whereas the V and J calls and clone size are those reported in that table. The sample holds approximately 230,000 clones, about 79% seen once. The receptor was isolated from a man at least 80 years old with acute or convalescent COVID-19. What was sequenced was peripheral blood. The gene calls are TRBV7-3 and TRBJ1-1, with D perhaps TRBD1 (5 bases). CDR3 amino acids: CASSLTLTAEAFF. The DNA of the CDR3 is TGTGCCAGCAGCTTAACGTTGACAGCCGAAGCTTTCTTT.